A selection of T cell receptor beta chains follows, all from one sample in a study of control samples from healthy donors and cancer patients. Sequencing was performed with immunoSEQ multiplex PCR; in TCRdb, only in-frame clones are kept and a portion is missing. Among tens of thousands of clones listed, 94% were seen once. The material sequenced was blood. These TCRs come from a man in his sixties in good health. Each CDR3 is given with its conserved first and last residue. Each record gives: V gene, clone size, J gene, D gene, CDR3 protein, CDR3 DNA. A D gene is named only where the DNA matches it firmly. Clone size is not always given. Where it is, it says once, few, many or a class for expanded clones.

V: TRBV5-1; size: -; J: TRBJ1-2; D: TRBD1; CDR3: CASSPETGFYGYTF; DNA: TGCGCCAGCAGCCCCGAGACAGGGTTCTATGGCTACACCTTC
V: TRBV19; size: -; J: TRBJ1-1; D: -; CDR3: CASSSPGAENTEAFF; DNA: TGTGCCAGTAGTAGCCCCGGAGCAGAGAACACTGAAGCTTTCTTT
V: TRBV5-5; size: -; J: TRBJ1-2; D: -; CDR3: CASSLGAGGTNYGYTF; DNA: TGTGCCAGCAGCTTGGGAGCCGGTGGCACTAACTATGGCTACACCTTC
V: TRBV12-3/TRBV12-4; size: -; J: TRBJ1-1; D: -; CDR3: CASSSQGRTEAFF; DNA: TGTGCCAGCAGTTCACAGGGACGGACTGAAGCTTTCTTT
V: TRBV4-1; size: -; J: TRBJ2-1; D: TRBD2; CDR3: CASSQGAISGGANEQFF; DNA: TGCGCCAGCAGCCAAGGGGCCATTAGCGGGGGGGCCAATGAGCAGTTCTTC
V: TRBV10-3; size: -; J: TRBJ1-3; D: -; CDR3: CAISESPGNTIYF; DNA: TGTGCCATCAGTGAGTCACCGGGAAACACCATATATTTT
V: TRBV6-1; size: -; J: TRBJ1-3; D: TRBD1; CDR3: CASSEVLQGAGGNTIYF; DNA: TGTGCCAGCAGTGAGGTCCTACAGGGGGCCGGTGGAAACACCATATATTTT
V: TRBV5-6; size: -; J: TRBJ2-5; D: -; CDR3: CASAGQRGETQYF; DNA: TGTGCCAGCGCCGGACAGAGGGGAGAGACCCAGTACTTC
V: TRBV6-1; size: -; J: TRBJ2-6; D: -; CDR3: CASSERGTLSGANVLTF; DNA: TGTGCCAGCAGTGAAAGGGGTACCCTCTCTGGGGCCAACGTCCTGACTTTC
V: TRBV27; size: once; J: TRBJ2-7; D: TRBD1; CDR3: CASRPGGLYEQYF; DNA: TGTGCCAGCAGGCCAGGGGGTTTATACGAGCAGTACTTC
V: TRBV7-2; size: -; J: TRBJ1-5; D: -; CDR3: CASSSELGNQPQHF; DNA: TGTGCCAGCAGCTCCGAACTGGGCAATCAGCCCCAGCATTTT
V: TRBV27; size: few; J: TRBJ2-1; D: TRBD2; CDR3: CASSLNPGLASWNEQFF; DNA: TGTGCCAGCAGTTTAAACCCGGGACTAGCGTCGTGGAATGAGCAGTTCTTC
V: TRBV11-2; size: once; J: TRBJ2-5; D: -; CDR3: CASGDTGRGETQYF; DNA: TGTGCCAGCGGAGACACAGGGCGCGGGGAGACCCAGTACTTC
V: TRBV6-5; size: -; J: TRBJ2-3; D: -; CDR3: CASTREPSSIDTQYF; DNA: TGTGCCAGCACCAGGGAGCCCTCTAGCATAGATACGCAGTATTTT
V: TRBV7-2; size: -; J: TRBJ2-5; D: TRBD2; CDR3: CASSLYSAGGQETQYF; DNA: TGTGCCAGCAGCCTATACTCAGCGGGGGGGCAAGAGACCCAGTACTTC
V: TRBV30; size: -; J: TRBJ1-4; D: TRBD1; CDR3: CAWRADRGEKLFF; DNA: TGTGCCTGGAGGGCCGACAGGGGAGAAAAACTGTTTTTT
V: TRBV7-9; size: once; J: TRBJ1-4; D: -; CDR3: CASSPLGGVSNEKLFF; DNA: TGTGCCAGCAGCCCCCTTGGTGGGGTTTCTAATGAAAAACTGTTTTTT
V: TRBV6-5; size: -; J: TRBJ2-5; D: TRBD2; CDR3: CASSPGTSAQETQYF; DNA: TGTGCCAGCAGCCCCGGGACTAGCGCACAAGAGACCCAGTACTTC
V: TRBV5-6; size: -; J: TRBJ2-3; D: -; CDR3: CASSLSGTDTQYF; DNA: TGTGCCAGCAGCTTGAGTGGGACAGATACGCAGTATTTT
V: TRBV5-1; size: -; J: TRBJ2-2; D: -; CDR3: CASSSDGQRNTGELFF; DNA: TGCGCCAGCAGCTCCGACGGCCAGCGAAACACCGGGGAGCTGTTTTTT
V: TRBV19; size: -; J: TRBJ1-5; D: -; CDR3: CASSSFGGNQPQHF; DNA: TGTGCCAGTAGTAGTTTCGGGGGTAATCAGCCCCAGCATTTT
V: TRBV7-6; size: -; J: TRBJ1-1; D: TRBD1; CDR3: CASSLTGGKDTEAFF; DNA: TGTGCCAGCAGCCTGACAGGGGGAAAAGATACTGAAGCTTTCTTT
V: TRBV5-4; size: -; J: TRBJ2-7; D: TRBD1; CDR3: CASSLDRGPYEQYF; DNA: TGTGCCAGCAGCTTGGACAGGGGGCCGTACGAGCAGTACTTC
V: TRBV5-6; size: -; J: TRBJ2-5; D: TRBD1; CDR3: CASSSAGTGWETQYF; DNA: TGTGCCAGCAGCTCCGCAGGGACAGGGTGGGAGACCCAGTACTTC
V: TRBV28; size: -; J: TRBJ1-1; D: TRBD1; CDR3: CASSSPRPTGRYEAFF; DNA: TGTGCCAGCAGTTCCCCCCGCCCGACAGGGAGGTATGAAGCTTTCTTT
V: TRBV28; size: -; J: TRBJ2-2; D: TRBD2; CDR3: CASSFRTRLGGELFF; DNA: TGTGCCAGCAGTTTTCGGACTAGGCTCGGCGGGGAGCTGTTTTTT
V: TRBV29-1; size: -; J: TRBJ1-6; D: TRBD1; CDR3: CSVKPGQGLSPYNSPLHF; DNA: TGCAGCGTAAAGCCGGGACAGGGCCTCTCGCCCTATAATTCACCCCTCCACTTT
V: TRBV5-4; size: -; J: TRBJ1-3; D: -; CDR3: CASSLASSGNTIYF; DNA: TGTGCCAGCAGCTTGGCCAGCTCTGGAAACACCATATATTTT
V: TRBV19; size: -; J: TRBJ2-5; D: -; CDR3: CASRQSGETQYF; DNA: TGTGCCAGTCGACAGTCCGGGGAGACCCAGTACTTC
V: TRBV11-2; size: -; J: TRBJ2-7; D: -; CDR3: CASSVVTATYEQYF; DNA: TGTGCCAGCAGCGTAGTAACGGCGACCTACGAGCAGTACTTC
V: TRBV9; size: -; J: TRBJ2-3; D: -; CDR3: CASSVRGISPTDTQYF; DNA: TGTGCCAGCAGCGTAAGGGGCATATCCCCCACAGATACGCAGTATTTT
V: TRBV7-9; size: -; J: TRBJ1-2; D: -; CDR3: CASSLGSVSYGYTF; DNA: TGTGCCAGCAGCCTAGGGTCGGTGAGCTATGGCTACACCTTC
V: TRBV4-3; size: -; J: TRBJ2-7; D: -; CDR3: CASSQAARPYEQYF; DNA: TGCGCCAGCAGCCAAGCAGCCCGTCCCTACGAGCAGTACTTC
V: TRBV4-2; size: -; J: TRBJ1-1; D: -; CDR3: CASSQDTRVEIQAFF; DNA: TGTGCCAGCAGCCAAGATACGAGGGTGGAAATTCAAGCTTTCTTT
V: TRBV7-9; size: once; J: TRBJ1-6; D: TRBD1; CDR3: CASSPGQANSPLHF; DNA: TGTGCCAGCAGCCCGGGACAGGCGAATTCACCCCTCCACTTT
V: TRBV3-1/TRBV3-2; size: -; J: TRBJ1-1; D: -; CDR3: CASRNRDGYTEAFF; DNA: TGTGCCAGCAGAAACCGGGACGGCTACACTGAAGCTTTCTTT
V: TRBV12-1; size: -; J: TRBJ2-2; D: -; CDR3: CASSFPTSGGADTGELFF; DNA: TGTGCCAGCAGCTTCCCGACTAGCGGGGGGGCGGACACCGGGGAGCTGTTTTTT
V: TRBV6-5; size: -; J: TRBJ2-5; D: -; CDR3: CASGQTGETQYF; DNA: TGTGCCAGCGGACAAACAGGGGAGACCCAGTACTTC
V: TRBV18; size: -; J: TRBJ1-2; D: -; CDR3: CASSHQSLLSGGYTF; DNA: TGTGCCAGCTCTCACCAATCCCTCTTAAGTGGTGGCTACACCTTC
V: TRBV21-1; size: -; J: TRBJ1-2; D: -; CDR3: CASSIPAHGRRGGYTF; DNA: TGTGCCAGCAGCATCCCAGCCCACGGAAGACGGGGTGGCTACACCTTC
V: TRBV7-8; size: -; J: TRBJ1-2; D: -; CDR3: CASSFNRVDYGYTF; DNA: TGTGCCAGCAGCTTCAACAGGGTAGACTATGGCTACACCTTC
V: TRBV5-6; size: -; J: TRBJ1-1; D: -; CDR3: CASRGWGTAEAFF; DNA: TGTGCCAGCAGGGGTTGGGGGACTGCTGAAGCTTTCTTT
V: TRBV7-3; size: -; J: TRBJ2-5; D: -; CDR3: CASSPTGHGETQYF; DNA: TGTGCCAGCAGTCCCACAGGGCATGGTGAGACCCAGTACTTC
V: TRBV12-3/TRBV12-4; size: once; J: TRBJ1-1; D: TRBD1; CDR3: CASTDRVLAEAFF; DNA: TGTGCCAGCACCGACAGGGTATTAGCTGAAGCTTTCTTT
V: TRBV4-3; size: -; J: TRBJ2-7; D: -; CDR3: CASSQDRQGYEQYF; DNA: TGCGCCAGCAGCCAAGATCGGCAGGGCTACGAGCAGTACTTC
V: TRBV20-1; size: once; J: TRBJ1-3; D: -; CDR3: CSASEGGVNTIYF; DNA: TGCAGTGCTAGTGAGGGAGGTGTAAACACCATATATTTT
V: TRBV6-6; size: -; J: TRBJ2-7; D: TRBD1; CDR3: CASSPGGFEQYF; DNA: TGTGCCAGCTCCCCAGGGGGTTTTGAGCAGTACTTC
V: TRBV11-2; size: -; J: TRBJ2-6; D: -; CDR3: CASSSLFVSPRGANVLTF; DNA: TGTGCCAGCAGCTCCCTCTTCGTCAGTCCCAGAGGGGCCAACGTCCTGACTTTC
V: TRBV2; size: -; J: TRBJ1-5; D: -; CDR3: CASSERTPSNQPQHF; DNA: TGTGCCAGCAGTGAAAGGACGCCTAGCAATCAGCCCCAGCATTTT
V: TRBV4-2; size: -; J: TRBJ2-1; D: -; CDR3: CASSQDFGGPGNEQFF; DNA: TGTGCCAGCAGCCAAGATTTCGGGGGGCCGGGGAATGAGCAGTTCTTC